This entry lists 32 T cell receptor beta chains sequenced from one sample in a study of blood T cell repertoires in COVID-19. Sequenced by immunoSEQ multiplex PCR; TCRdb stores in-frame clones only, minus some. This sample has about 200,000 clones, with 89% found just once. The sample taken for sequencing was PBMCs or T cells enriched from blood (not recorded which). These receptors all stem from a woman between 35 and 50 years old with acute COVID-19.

CDR3 in amino acids: CAWSTVAGAYNEQFF. The CDR3 bases are TGTGCCTGGAGTACAGTAGCGGGGGCCTACAATGAGCAGTTCTTC. The chain carries TRBV30 and TRBJ2-1; 9 bases are shared with TRBD2. CDR1 is GTSNPN, CDR2 SVGIG, per germline (reference sequence). Unmatched junction bases numbered 4, after V lost 2 bases and J lost 2 bases. CDR3 length equals 15 residues. The full variable domain, in which reference TRBV30 and TRBJ2-1 provide the parts outside the CDR3, is SQTIHQWPATLVQPVGSPLSLECTVEGTSNPNLYWYRQAAGRGLQLLFYSVGIGQISSEVPQNLSASRPQDRQFILSSKKLLLSDSGFYLCAWSTVAGAYNEQFFGPGTRLTVL.

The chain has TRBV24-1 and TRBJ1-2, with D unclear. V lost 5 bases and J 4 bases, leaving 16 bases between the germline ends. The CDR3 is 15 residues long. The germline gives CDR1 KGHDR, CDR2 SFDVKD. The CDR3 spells CATSALTPLSYGYTF. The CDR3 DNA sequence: TGTGCCACCAGTGCCCTCACCCCGCTAAGCTATGGCTACACCTTC.

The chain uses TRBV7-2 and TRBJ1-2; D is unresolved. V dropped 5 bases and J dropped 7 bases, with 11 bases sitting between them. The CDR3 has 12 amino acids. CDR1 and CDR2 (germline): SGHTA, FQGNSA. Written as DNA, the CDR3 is TGTGCCAGCAGCCCCTCACTTCGTGGCTACACCTTC. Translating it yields CASSPSLRGYTF.

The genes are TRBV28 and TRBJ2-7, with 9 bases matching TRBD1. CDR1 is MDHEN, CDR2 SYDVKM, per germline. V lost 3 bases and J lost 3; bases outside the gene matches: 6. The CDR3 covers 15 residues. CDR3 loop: CASSFTGGPYYEQYF. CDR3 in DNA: TGTGCCAGCAGTTTTACAGGGGGCCCCTACTACGAGCAGTACTTC.

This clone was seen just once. In nucleotides, the CDR3 is TGCAGTGCTAGGGGAGTAGACTACACCTTC. It specifies CSARGVDYTF. This rearrangement joins TRBV20-1 to TRBJ1-2, with no clear D. This CDR3 is built from 10 residues. Trimming removed 3 bases from V and 10 bases from J, with 9 bases in between. Germline V gene sequence: CDR1 DFQATT, CDR2 SNEGSKA (reference sequence).

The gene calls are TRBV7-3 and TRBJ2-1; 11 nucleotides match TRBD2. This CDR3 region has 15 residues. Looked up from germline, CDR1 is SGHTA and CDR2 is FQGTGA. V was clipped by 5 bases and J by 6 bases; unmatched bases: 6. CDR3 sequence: CASSEPGTSGNEQFF. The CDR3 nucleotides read TGTGCCAGCAGCGAACCCGGGACTAGCGGCAATGAGCAGTTCTTC.

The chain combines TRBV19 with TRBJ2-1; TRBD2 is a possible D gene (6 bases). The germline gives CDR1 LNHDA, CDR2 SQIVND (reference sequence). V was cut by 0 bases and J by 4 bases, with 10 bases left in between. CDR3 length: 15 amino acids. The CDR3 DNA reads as TGTGCCAGTAGTATAGAGGAGGGAACGTACAATGAGCAGTTCTTC. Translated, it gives CASSIEEGTYNEQFF.

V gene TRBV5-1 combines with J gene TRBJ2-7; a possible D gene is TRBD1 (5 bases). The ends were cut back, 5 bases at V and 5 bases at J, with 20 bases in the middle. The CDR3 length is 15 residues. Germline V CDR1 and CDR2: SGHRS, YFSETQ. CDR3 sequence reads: CASRVAPERGNEQYF. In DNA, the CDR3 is TGCGCCAGCAGGGTGGCACCGGAAAGGGGAAACGAGCAGTACTTC.

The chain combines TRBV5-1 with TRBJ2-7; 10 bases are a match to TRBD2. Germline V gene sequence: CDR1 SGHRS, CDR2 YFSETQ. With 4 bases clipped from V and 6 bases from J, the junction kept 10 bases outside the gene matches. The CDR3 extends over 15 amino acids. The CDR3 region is CASSRQAGGPGEQYF. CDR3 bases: TGCGCCAGCAGCAGGCAAGCGGGGGGGCCGGGCGAGCAGTACTTC.

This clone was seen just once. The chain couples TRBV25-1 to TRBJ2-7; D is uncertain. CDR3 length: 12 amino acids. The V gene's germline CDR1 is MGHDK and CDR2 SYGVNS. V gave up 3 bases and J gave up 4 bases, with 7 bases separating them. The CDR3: CASSDLGYEQYF. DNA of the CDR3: TGTGCCAGCAGTGACCTCGGTTACGAGCAGTACTTC.

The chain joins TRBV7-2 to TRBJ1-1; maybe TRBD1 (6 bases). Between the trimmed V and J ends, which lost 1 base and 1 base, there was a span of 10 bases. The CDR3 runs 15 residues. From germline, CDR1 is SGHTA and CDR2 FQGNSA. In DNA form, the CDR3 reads TGTGCCAGCAGCTTAGTGGGACAAGCGAACACTGAAGCTTTCTTT. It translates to CASSLVGQANTEAFF.

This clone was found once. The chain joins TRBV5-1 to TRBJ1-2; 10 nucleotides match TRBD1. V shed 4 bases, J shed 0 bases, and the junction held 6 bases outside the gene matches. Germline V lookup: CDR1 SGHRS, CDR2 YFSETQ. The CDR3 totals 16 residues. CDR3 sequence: CASSPRTGGTNYGYTF. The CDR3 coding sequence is TGCGCCAGCAGCCCTCGGACAGGGGGAACTAACTATGGCTACACCTTC.

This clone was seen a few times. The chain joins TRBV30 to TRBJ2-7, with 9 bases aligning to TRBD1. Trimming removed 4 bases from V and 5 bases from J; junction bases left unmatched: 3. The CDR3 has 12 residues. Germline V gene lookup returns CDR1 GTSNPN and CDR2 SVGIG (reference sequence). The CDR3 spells CAWNRGQNEQYF. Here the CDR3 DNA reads TGTGCCTGGAACAGGGGGCAGAACGAGCAGTACTTC.

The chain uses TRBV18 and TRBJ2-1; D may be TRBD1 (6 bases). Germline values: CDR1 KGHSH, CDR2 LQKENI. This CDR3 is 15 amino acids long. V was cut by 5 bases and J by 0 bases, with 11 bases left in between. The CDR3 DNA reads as TGTGCCAGCTCAGAGTACAGGGCCTCCTACAATGAGCAGTTCTTC. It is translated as CASSEYRASYNEQFF.

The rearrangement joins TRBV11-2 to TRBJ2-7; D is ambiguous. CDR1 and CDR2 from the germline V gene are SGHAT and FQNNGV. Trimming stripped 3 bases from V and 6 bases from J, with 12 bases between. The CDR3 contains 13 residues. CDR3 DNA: TGTGCCAGCAGCTTTGGGCCAACGGCCGAGCAGTACTTC. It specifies CASSFGPTAEQYF.

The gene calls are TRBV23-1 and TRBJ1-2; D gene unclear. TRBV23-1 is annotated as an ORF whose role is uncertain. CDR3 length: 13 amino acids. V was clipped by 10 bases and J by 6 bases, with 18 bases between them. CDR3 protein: CATVVVPVNGYTF. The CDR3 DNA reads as TGCGCCACCGTCGTGGTTCCGGTGAATGGCTACACCTTC.

This CDR3 reads CASSPVGGLNTEAFF. Written as DNA, the CDR3 is TGTGCCAGCAGCCCCGTGGGAGGCTTGAACACTGAAGCTTTCTTT. V and J are TRBV3-1 (or the pseudogene TRBV3-2) and TRBJ1-1; D is uncertain. V lost 4 bases to trimming and J lost 0 bases, with 12 bases between them. The germline V gene has CDR1 LGHDT and CDR2 YNNKEL (reference sequence). The CDR3 totals 15 residues.

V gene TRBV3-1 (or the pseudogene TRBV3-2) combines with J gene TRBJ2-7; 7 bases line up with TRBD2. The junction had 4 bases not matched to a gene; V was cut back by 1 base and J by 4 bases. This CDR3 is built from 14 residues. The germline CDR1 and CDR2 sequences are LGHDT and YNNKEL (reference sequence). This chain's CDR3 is CASSQGYGRYEQYF. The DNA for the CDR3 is TGTGCCAGCAGCCAAGGGTACGGGAGGTACGAGCAGTACTTC.

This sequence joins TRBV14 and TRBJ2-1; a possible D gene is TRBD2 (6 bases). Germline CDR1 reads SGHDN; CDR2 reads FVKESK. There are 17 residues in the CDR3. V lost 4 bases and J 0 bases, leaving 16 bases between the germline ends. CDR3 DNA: TGTGCCAGCAGCCTCTCTATAGGGAGGCCCTCCTACAATGAGCAGTTCTTC. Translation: CASSLSIGRPSYNEQFF.

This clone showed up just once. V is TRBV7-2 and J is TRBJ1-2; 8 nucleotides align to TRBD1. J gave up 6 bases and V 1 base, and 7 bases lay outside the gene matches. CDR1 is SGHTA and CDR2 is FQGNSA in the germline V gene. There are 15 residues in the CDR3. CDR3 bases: TGTGCCAGCAGCTTAGACCCCTCAGGGGGCAATGGCTACACCTTC. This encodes CASSLDPSGGNGYTF.

For the CDR3, the DNA is TGTGCCAGCAGTGAGCCAGGGGGGATTCGACGAGAAAAACTGTTTTTT. Its protein is CASSEPGGIRREKLFF. The V call is TRBV6-1, the J call TRBJ1-4, with TRBD1 matching over 7 bases. The CDR3 is 16 amino acids. Trimming took 3 bases from V and 8 from J; bases not matched to a gene: 12. The germline CDR1 and CDR2 sequences are MNHNS and SASEGT.

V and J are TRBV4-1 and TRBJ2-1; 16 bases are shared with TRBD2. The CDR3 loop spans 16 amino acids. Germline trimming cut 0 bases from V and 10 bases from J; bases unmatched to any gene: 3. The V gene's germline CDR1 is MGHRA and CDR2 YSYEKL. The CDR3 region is CASSQEGTSGREEQFF. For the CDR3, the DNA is TGCGCCAGCAGCCAAGAGGGGACTAGCGGGAGGGAGGAGCAGTTCTTC.

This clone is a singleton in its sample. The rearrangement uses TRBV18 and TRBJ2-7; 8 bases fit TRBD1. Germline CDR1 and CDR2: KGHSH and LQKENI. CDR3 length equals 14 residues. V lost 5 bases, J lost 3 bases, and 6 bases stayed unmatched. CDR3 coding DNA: TGTGCCAGCTCATCGGACAGGGTTATCTACGAGCAGTACTTC. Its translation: CASSSDRVIYEQYF.

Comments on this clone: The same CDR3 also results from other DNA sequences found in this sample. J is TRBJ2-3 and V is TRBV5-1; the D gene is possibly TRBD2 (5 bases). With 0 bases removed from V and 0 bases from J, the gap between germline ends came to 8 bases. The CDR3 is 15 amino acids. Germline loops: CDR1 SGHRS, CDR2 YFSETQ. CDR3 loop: CASSLEGASTDTQYF. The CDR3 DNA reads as TGCGCCAGCAGCTTGGAGGGAGCTAGCACAGATACGCAGTATTTT.

The CDR3 here is CASARTGGGETQYF. CDR3 DNA sequence: TGTGCCAGCGCACGGACAGGGGGCGGAGAGACCCAGTACTTC. This chain uses TRBV18 with TRBJ2-5, with 11 positions matching TRBD1. With 8 bases clipped from V and 4 bases from J, the junction kept 6 bases outside the gene matches. Germline V gene sequence: CDR1 KGHSH, CDR2 LQKENI. The CDR3 contains 14 residues.

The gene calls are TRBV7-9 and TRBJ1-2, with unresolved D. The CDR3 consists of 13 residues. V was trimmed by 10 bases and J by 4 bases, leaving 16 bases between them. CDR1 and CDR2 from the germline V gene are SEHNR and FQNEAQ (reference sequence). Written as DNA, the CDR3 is TGTGCCACCGTCCGGCAGGATTTCTATGGCTACACCTTC. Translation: CATVRQDFYGYTF.

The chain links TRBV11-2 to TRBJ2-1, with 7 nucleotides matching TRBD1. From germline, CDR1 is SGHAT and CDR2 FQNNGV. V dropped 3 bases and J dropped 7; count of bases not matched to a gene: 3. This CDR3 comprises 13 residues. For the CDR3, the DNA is TGTGCCAGCAGCTTTCACAGGGGAAATGAGCAGTTCTTC. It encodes CASSFHRGNEQFF. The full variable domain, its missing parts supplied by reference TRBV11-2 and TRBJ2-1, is EAGVAQSPRYKIIEKRQSVAFWCNPISGHATLYWYQQILGQGPKLLIQFQNNGVVDDSQLPKDRFSAERLKGVDSTLKIQPAKLEDSAVYLCASSFHRGNEQFFGPGTRLTVL.

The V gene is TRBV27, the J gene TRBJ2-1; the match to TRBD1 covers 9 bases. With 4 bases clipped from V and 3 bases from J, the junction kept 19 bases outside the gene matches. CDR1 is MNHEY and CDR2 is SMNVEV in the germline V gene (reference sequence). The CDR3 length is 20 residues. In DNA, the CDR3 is TGTGCCAGCAGTTCACAGGGGGCGGGGACTTCCATCTTCCTCTACAATGAGCAGTTCTTC. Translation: CASSSQGAGTSIFLYNEQFF.

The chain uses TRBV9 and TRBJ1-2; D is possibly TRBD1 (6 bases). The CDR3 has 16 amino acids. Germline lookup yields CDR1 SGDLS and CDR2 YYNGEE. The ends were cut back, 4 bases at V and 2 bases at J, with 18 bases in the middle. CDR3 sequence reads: CASSQYRGGANYGYTF. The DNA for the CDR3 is TGTGCCAGCAGCCAGTACCGGGGGGGGGCCAACTATGGCTACACCTTC.

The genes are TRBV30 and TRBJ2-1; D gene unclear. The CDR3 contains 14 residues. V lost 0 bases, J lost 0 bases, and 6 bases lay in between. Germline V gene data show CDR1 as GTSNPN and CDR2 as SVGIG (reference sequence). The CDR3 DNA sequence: TGTGCCTGGAGTGTAAGTAGCTCCTACAATGAGCAGTTCTTC. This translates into CAWSVSSSYNEQFF.

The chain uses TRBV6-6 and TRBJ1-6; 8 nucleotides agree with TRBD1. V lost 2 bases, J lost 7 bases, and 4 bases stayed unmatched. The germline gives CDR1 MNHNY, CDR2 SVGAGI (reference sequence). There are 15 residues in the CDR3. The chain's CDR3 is CASSYGQGGNSPLHF. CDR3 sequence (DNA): TGTGCCAGCAGTTACGGACAGGGAGGAAATTCACCCCTCCACTTT.

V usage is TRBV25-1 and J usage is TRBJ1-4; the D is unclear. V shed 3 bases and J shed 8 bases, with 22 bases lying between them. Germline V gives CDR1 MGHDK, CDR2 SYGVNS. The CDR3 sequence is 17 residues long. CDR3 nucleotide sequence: TGTGCCAGCAGTGATTCTGGTGGTACAGCTCTCCGGGAAAAACTGTTTTTT. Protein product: CASSDSGGTALREKLFF.